This T cell receptor (beta chain) comes out of a study of cytomegalovirus exposure and HLA in healthy donors. This clone was counted between two and nine times. Germline trimming cut 4 bases from V and 0 bases from J; bases unmatched to any gene: 6. CDR3 length: 16 amino acids. CDR1 and CDR2 (germline): LGHNA, YSLEER. The PCR made use of 60 Vbeta and 13 Jbeta primers. The data were produced by immunoSEQ multiplex PCR, yet TCRdb's version contains in-frame clones alone and is incomplete. Seen here are more than 95,000 clones, approximately 78% observed once, and the top ten hold just under 6.5%. Material: PBMCs. This receptor was taken from a woman in her thirties or forties in good health and CMV-seronegative. The chain employs TRBV4-3 and TRBJ2-1; 7 bases are shared with TRBD1. CDR3 bases: TGCGCCAGCAGCCTAACAGGGGCAAGCTCCTACAATGAGCAGTTCTTC. This codes for CASSLTGASSYNEQFF.